This record looks at one T cell receptor (beta chain) sequence and its context. V was trimmed by 2 bases and J by 4 bases, leaving 12 bases between them. CDR1 is SGHTA and CDR2 is FQGNSA in the germline V gene. CDR3 length: 15 residues. This sample is part of a study of blood T cell repertoires in COVID-19. Across the study: PBMCs, B-cell-depleted T cells, or T cells provided the cDNA or gDNA that made up the material.

Per the authors' pipeline: How many nucleated cells were present was estimated from reference gene primer amplification. Assay: immunoSEQ multiplex PCR; the TCRdb copy retains only in-frame clones and omits some. D and trimming come from the DNA, and the V and J calls and clone size come from that table. The sample contains roughly 100,000 clones, around 79% of which appear only once. The rearrangement links TRBV7-2 to TRBJ1-3; possibly TRBD1 for D (6 bases). The sequenced material came from peripheral blood. The receptor was derived from a woman of 80 years or more with active or convalescent COVID-19. CDR3 bases: TGTGCCAGCAGCTTAAGGGGGGGCTCCGGAAACACCATATATTTT. It codes for CASSLRGGSGNTIYF.